One sample yielded the 2 T cell receptor beta chains listed below, sequenced in a study of blood T cell repertoires in COVID-19. The protocol was immunoSEQ multiplex PCR, while the TCRdb copy is restricted to in-frame clones and leaves out a portion. Of about 100,000 clones listed, about 89% were seen once; the top ten hold about 1.9%. Sequencing was performed on peripheral blood. The receptor set was obtained from a man between 45 and 60 years old with active COVID-19.

The chain employs TRBV25-1 and TRBJ2-7; 7 bases fit TRBD2. From germline, CDR1 is MGHDK and CDR2 SYGVNS. The CDR3 loop spans 14 amino acids. Trimming removed 1 base from V and 2 bases from J; junction bases left unmatched: 2. CDR3 bases: TGTGCCAGCAGTGAATGGGAGGGCCCCTACGAGCAGTACTTC. Translation: CASSEWEGPYEQYF.

The chain recombines TRBV6-6 with TRBJ1-1; 8 bases fit TRBD1. V was clipped by 5 bases and J by 3 bases; unmatched bases: 11. Germline assignment: CDR1 MNHNY and CDR2 SVGAGI (reference sequence). The CDR3 loop spans 16 amino acids. CDR3 sequence (DNA): TGTGCCAGCAGTCCTAGACAGGGGACTCGTGACACTGAAGCTTTCTTT. Its translation: CASSPRQGTRDTEAFF.